This entry features one T cell receptor beta chain sequence. This sample is drawn from a study of T-cell reconstitution after alpha-beta-depleted transplantation in children. V lost 4 bases and J lost 2; bases outside the gene matches: 6. The CDR3 runs 16 residues. CDR1 and CDR2 from the germline V gene are MNHEY and SVGAGI. It was with unique molecular identifiers that the TCRbeta library was prepared. TCRdb re-called the PCR reads with MiXCR, one entry per CDR3 protein. The sample holds approximately 430,000 distinct CDR3 sequences, roughly 17% seen once. V gene TRBV6-5 combines with J gene TRBJ2-1, with 9 bases that match TRBD1. Sequenced here: PBMCs, mostly from graft donor cells, sampled 360 days after TCRalphabeta/CD19-depleted stem cell transplant. This TCR was sampled from a boy less than two years old who had a stem cell transplant for Wiskott-Aldrich syndrome, so the T cells may come from the graft donor. CDR3 amino acids: CASSFRDRATYNEQFF. In DNA form, the CDR3 reads TGTGCCAGCAGTTTCCGGGACAGGGCCACCTACAATGAGCAGTTCTTC.